This entry concerns a single T cell receptor (beta chain). The source of the sample is a study of OX40 agonist ivuxolimab in advanced cancers. Study summary: Patients got intravenous ivuxolimab at 0.01 to 10 mg/kg every 2 weeks.

CDR1 MNHEY and CDR2 SVGAGI come from the germline V gene. V was shortened by 1 base and J by 1 base, with 5 bases between the two germline ends. There are 14 residues in the CDR3. The protocol was immunoSEQ multiplex PCR, while the TCRdb copy is restricted to in-frame clones and leaves out a portion. Here the sample spans around 68,000 clones, 70% to 90% being singletons. Sequences were derived from CD4+ or CD8+ T cells sorted from blood, sampled in a trial of the OX40 agonist ivuxolimab. The rearrangement uses TRBV6-5 and TRBJ1-5; D unresolved. The sequence was collected from an adult with an advanced solid tumor such as melanoma, head and neck, liver or kidney cancer. As DNA, the CDR3 is TGTGCCAGCAGTTACTTGGGCAGCAATCAGCCCCAGCATTTT. Amino acid sequence: CASSYLGSNQPQHF.